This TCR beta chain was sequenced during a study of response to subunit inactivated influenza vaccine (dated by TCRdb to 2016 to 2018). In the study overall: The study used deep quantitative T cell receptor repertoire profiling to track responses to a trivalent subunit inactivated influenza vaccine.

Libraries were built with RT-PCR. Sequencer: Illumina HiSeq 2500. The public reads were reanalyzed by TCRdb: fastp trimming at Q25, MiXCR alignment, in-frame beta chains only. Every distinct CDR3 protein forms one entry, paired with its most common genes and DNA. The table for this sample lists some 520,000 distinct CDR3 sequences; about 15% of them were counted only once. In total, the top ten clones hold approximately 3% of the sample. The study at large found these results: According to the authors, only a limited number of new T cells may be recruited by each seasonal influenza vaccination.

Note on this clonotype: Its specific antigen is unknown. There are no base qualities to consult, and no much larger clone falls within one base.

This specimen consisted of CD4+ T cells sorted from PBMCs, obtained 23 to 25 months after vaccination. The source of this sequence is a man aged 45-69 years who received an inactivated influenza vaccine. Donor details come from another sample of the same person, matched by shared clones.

In nucleotide form, the sequence is TGTGCCAGCAGCCCCTTAACAGGGTACACTGAAGCTTTCTTT. Its translation is CASSPLTGYTEAFF. This sequence uses TRBV4-2 and TRBJ1-1; the best D guess is TRBD1, with 6 bases matching. From the germline V gene, CDR1 is LGHNA and CDR2 is YNFKEQ. The trim is 4 bases for V and 3 bases for J, with a gap of 12 bases between the germline ends. The CDR3 has 14 amino acids, counting the end cysteine and phenylalanine. Only CDR3 DNA is held: 42 bases, read in frame from base 1.